Included here is one T cell receptor (beta chain) sequence, with context. Its specificity is unknown. This sample was included in a study of cytomegalovirus exposure and HLA in healthy donors. Study-wide results and limits: Most of the CMV-associated TCR beta chains (in a later analysis) appeared to be HLA-restricted. Earlier analysis found most TCR beta V segments productive about 90% or about 30% of the time. The study flagged roughly 150 TCR beta chains as cytomegalovirus-associated.

Trimming took off 3 bases at V and 8 bases at J, with 5 bases between the two ends. CDR3 length: 11 amino acids. CDR1 MDHEN and CDR2 SYDVKM come from the germline V gene. Primers for the PCR totalled 60 Vbeta and 13 Jbeta. Generated by immunoSEQ multiplex PCR, the TCRdb table keeps only in-frame clones and is missing some. The data contain about 200,000 clones, 82% of them singletons. The sample consisted of PBMCs. V usage is TRBV28 and J usage is TRBJ2-1; no reliable D call. The sequence came from a woman in her 40s in good health and CMV-seronegative. CDR3: CASSFYYEQFF. DNA of the CDR3: TGTGCCAGCAGTTTTTATTATGAGCAGTTCTTC.